Following are 27 T cell receptor beta chains from one sample sequenced in a study of blood T cell repertoires in COVID-19. The protocol was immunoSEQ multiplex PCR, while the TCRdb copy is restricted to in-frame clones and leaves out a portion. This table holds 95,000 to 150,000 clones, about 83% found once. The specimen was PBMCs or T cells enriched from blood (not recorded which). Source of these receptors: a woman in her thirties who had recovered from COVID-19.

J is TRBJ2-1 and V is TRBV12-5; 11 nucleotides agree with TRBD2. The V gene end was trimmed by 6 bases and the J gene end by 5 bases; junction bases not matched to a gene: 6. Germline CDR1 reads LGHNT; CDR2 reads FRNRAP. The CDR3 contains 15 residues. The CDR3 region has the DNA TGTGCTAGTGGAGATACTAGCGGGGGAAACAATGAGCAGTTCTTC. Amino acid sequence: CASGDTSGGNNEQFF.

This chain connects TRBV28 to TRBJ2-3; a weak D match, TRBD1 (6 bases). Germline CDR1 and CDR2: MDHEN and SYDVKM. V was clipped by 5 bases and J by 4 bases, with 22 bases between them. This CDR3 is built from 17 residues. CDR3 DNA sequence: TGTGCCAGCAGTCCTCCCTCCCCAGGGGTACGGGCAGATACGCAGTATTTT. This gives the protein CASSPPSPGVRADTQYF.

The rearrangement links TRBV10-3 to TRBJ2-7; 16 bases match TRBD2. Germline trimming cut 6 bases from V and 1 base from J; bases unmatched to any gene: 12. The CDR3 has 19 amino acids. Per the germline V gene, CDR1 is ENHRY and CDR2 is SYGVKD. Written as DNA, the CDR3 is TGTGCCATCAGACTAGGGGGGACTAGCGGGAGGGCCAGGTCCTACGAGCAGTACTTC. Translating gives CAIRLGGTSGRARSYEQYF.

The V gene is TRBV7-3, the J gene TRBJ2-1, with 12 bases lining up with TRBD2. The germline V gene encodes CDR1 SGHTA and CDR2 FQGTGA. The CDR3 has 15 amino acids. The ends lost 5 bases at V and 9 bases at J; junction bases unmatched: 8. As DNA, the CDR3 is TGTGCCAGCAGCCCCCCGACTAGCGGGAGCACTGAGCAGTTCTTC. It codes for CASSPPTSGSTEQFF.

In its sample, this clone was seen once. The chain recombines TRBV6-5 with TRBJ2-7; D is ambiguous. The CDR3 loop spans 13 amino acids. Germline assignment: CDR1 MNHEY and CDR2 SVGAGI. V was clipped by 6 bases and J by 6 bases, with 15 bases between them. Here the CDR3 reads CASSWVQPSEQYF. The CDR3 bases are TGTGCCAGCAGCTGGGTACAGCCGAGCGAGCAGTACTTC.

This clone was observed a few times. The chain couples TRBV7-8 to TRBJ1-5, with 8 bases lining up with TRBD1. V was pared by 6 bases and J by 0 bases, with 4 bases of the junction left unmatched. The CDR3 has 15 amino acids. Germline V lookup: CDR1 SGHVS, CDR2 FQNEAQ. The CDR3 sequence: CASSPTGDSNQPQHF. CDR3 nucleotides: TGTGCCAGCAGTCCGACAGGGGATAGCAATCAGCCCCAGCATTTT.

The table lists this clone with a count of one. This chain joins TRBV30 and TRBJ1-5, with D maybe TRBD1 (6 bases). V gave up 1 base and J gave up 0 bases, with 10 bases separating them. The CDR3 runs to 15 residues. Germline-derived CDR1 and CDR2 are GTSNPN and SVGIG (reference sequence). This chain's CDR3 is CAWSADRFSNQPQHF. The CDR3 region has the DNA TGTGCCTGGAGTGCGGACAGATTTAGCAATCAGCCCCAGCATTTT. Drawing the rest from reference TRBV30 and TRBJ1-5, the complete variable domain is SQTIHQWPATLVQPVGSPLSLECTVEGTSNPNLYWYRQAAGRGLQLLFYSVGIGQISSEVPQNLSASRPQDRQFILSSKKLLLSDSGFYLCAWSADRFSNQPQHFGDGTRLSIL.

This chain joins TRBV5-1 and TRBJ2-7; 7 bases map to TRBD2. Germline V gene data show CDR1 as SGHRS and CDR2 as YFSETQ. There are 14 residues in the CDR3. V was clipped by 3 bases and J by 4 bases; unmatched bases: 7. The chain's CDR3 is CASSSRGRGYEQYF. CDR3 bases: TGCGCCAGCAGCTCTCGCGGGAGAGGGTACGAGCAGTACTTC. Full variable domain (outside the CDR3, taken from reference TRBV5-1 and TRBJ2-7): KAGVTQTPRYLIKTRGQQVTLSCSPISGHRSVSWYQQTPGQGLQFLFEYFSETQRNKGNFPGRFSGRQFSNSRSEMNVSTLELGDSALYLCASSSRGRGYEQYFGPGTRLTVT.

The V gene is TRBV4-2, the J gene TRBJ2-1; 12 bases match TRBD2. Unmatched junction bases numbered 11, after V lost 0 bases and J lost 11 bases. The CDR3 runs to 17 residues. Germline loops: CDR1 LGHNA, CDR2 YNFKEQ. CDR3 in amino acids: CASSQETSGRPSLQQFF. The CDR3 DNA follows: TGTGCCAGCAGCCAAGAAACTAGCGGGAGGCCCTCCTTACAGCAGTTCTTC.

The chain couples TRBV11-2 to TRBJ1-1; TRBD1 agrees at 7 bases. Losses at the gene ends were 5 bases for V and 0 bases for J; bases not matched to a gene: 6. The CDR3 has 15 amino acids. The germline CDR1 and CDR2 sequences are SGHAT and FQNNGV. CDR3 loop: CASSPRTGLNTEAFF. In DNA, the CDR3 is TGTGCCAGCAGCCCCCGGACAGGACTGAACACTGAAGCTTTCTTT.

The table lists this clone with a count of one. For the CDR3, the DNA is TGTGCCAGCAGTTCCGTTGGCCGGGAGGACAAAAACATTCAGTACTTC. Protein sequence: CASSSVGREDKNIQYF. The chain links TRBV28 to TRBJ2-4; 7 positions match TRBD2. V dropped 4 bases and J dropped 3; count of bases not matched to a gene: 9. The CDR3 runs 16 residues. Per germline, CDR1 MDHEN and CDR2 SYDVKM.

This chain links TRBV18 with TRBJ1-5, with 8 positions matching TRBD1. The V gene end was trimmed by 6 bases and the J gene end by 2 bases; junction bases not matched to a gene: 3. CDR3 length equals 14 residues. The germline gives CDR1 KGHSH, CDR2 LQKENI. The CDR3 reads CASSQQGGNQPQHF. The CDR3 region has the DNA TGTGCCAGCTCGCAACAGGGGGGCAATCAGCCCCAGCATTTT.

This chain uses TRBV19 with TRBJ2-1, with 8 bases aligning to TRBD1. CDR3 length: 15 amino acids. Trimming cost V 4 bases and J 5 bases; bases outside gene matches: 7. CDR1 is LNHDA, CDR2 SQIVND, per germline (reference sequence). The CDR3 region has the DNA TGTGCCAGTAGTACCCAGGGGGCGCGGCACAATGAGCAGTTCTTC. Translated: CASSTQGARHNEQFF.

This rearrangement joins TRBV27 to TRBJ1-1; 7 nucleotides align to TRBD1. The length of the CDR3 is 17 residues. CDR1 and CDR2 from the germline V gene are MNHEY and SMNVEV (reference sequence). V shed 3 bases, J shed 0 bases, and the junction held 10 bases outside the gene matches. DNA for the CDR3: TGTGCCAGCAGTTTTGGTTCGAGGGGGCCCGTGAACACTGAAGCTTTCTTT. Translation: CASSFGSRGPVNTEAFF.

The chain is built from TRBV2 and TRBJ1-5; D gene unclear. Trimming cost V 1 base and J 0 bases, with 10 bases left between them. From germline, CDR1 is SNHLY and CDR2 FYNNEI. The CDR3 is made up of 16 amino acids. This CDR3 reads CASSEGHQYSNQPQHF. The CDR3 DNA reads TGTGCCAGCAGTGAAGGGCACCAGTATAGCAATCAGCCCCAGCATTTT.

This clone was seen a few times. The chain employs TRBV9 and TRBJ1-6; a weak D match, TRBD1 (6 bases). Per germline, CDR1 SGDLS and CDR2 YYNGEE. V was pared by 0 bases and J by 10 bases, with 17 bases between. CDR3 size: 16 residues. The CDR3 loop reads CASSVGWGGPMSPLHF. The CDR3 nucleotides are TGTGCCAGCAGCGTAGGGTGGGGGGGGCCGATGTCACCCCTCCACTTT.

The chain joins TRBV5-4 to TRBJ2-3; TRBD2 matches 13 bases. With V trimmed by 0 bases and J by 6 bases, 10 bases remained unmatched. The CDR3 runs 18 residues. Per the germline V gene, CDR1 is SGHNT and CDR2 is YYREEE (reference sequence). Here the CDR3 reads CASSLVGLAGVRADTQYF. DNA for the CDR3: TGTGCCAGCAGCTTGGTTGGACTAGCGGGAGTAAGGGCGGATACGCAGTATTTT. Drawing the rest from reference TRBV5-4 and TRBJ2-3, the complete variable domain is ETGVTQSPTHLIKTRGQQVTLRCSSQSGHNTVSWYQQALGQGPQFIFQYYREEENGRGNFPPRFSGLQFPNYSSELNVNALELDDSALYLCASSLVGLAGVRADTQYFGPGTRLTVL.

The CDR3 coding sequence is TGTGCCAGCAGCTTGAGGGTTGGGACAGGGGATCAGCCCCAGCATTTT. Translation: CASSLRVGTGDQPQHF. The chain links TRBV5-4 to TRBJ1-5; 10 bases fit TRBD1. The CDR3 is 16 residues long. V shed 1 base and J 5 bases; nucleotides not matched to a gene: 6. Germline V CDR1 and CDR2: SGHNT, YYREEE (reference sequence). Complete variable domain (other parts from reference TRBV5-4 and TRBJ1-5): ETGVTQSPTHLIKTRGQQVTLRCSSQSGHNTVSWYQQALGQGPQFIFQYYREEENGRGNFPPRFSGLQFPNYSSELNVNALELDDSALYLCASSLRVGTGDQPQHFGDGTRLSIL.

The V call is TRBV4-2, the J call TRBJ2-1; 7 positions match TRBD2. The CDR3 contains 15 residues. Germline values: CDR1 LGHNA, CDR2 YNFKEQ. V trimming: 1 base; J trimming: 9 bases; junction bases outside the gene matches: 9. As DNA, the CDR3 is TGTGCCAGCAGCCAAGGGCAGCGGGGCAAAAGTGAGCAGTTCTTC. Translation gives CASSQGQRGKSEQFF.

The chain carries TRBV19 and TRBJ1-2; D gene ambiguous. Trimming removed 6 bases from V and 4 bases from J, with 15 bases in between. The CDR3 contains 14 residues. Germline CDR1 reads LNHDA; CDR2 reads SQIVND (reference sequence). This chain's CDR3 is CASSPYSESYGYTF. The CDR3, as DNA: TGTGCCAGTAGCCCCTACAGTGAGAGCTATGGCTACACCTTC.

The rearrangement joins TRBV19 to TRBJ1-1, with D perhaps matching TRBD1 (5 bases). The CDR3 is 19 residues long. V dropped 4 bases and J dropped 1 base, with 25 bases sitting between them. The germline V gene encodes CDR1 LNHDA and CDR2 SQIVND (reference sequence). The CDR3 reads CASSTPQGRGLLKNTEAFF. The CDR3 DNA follows: TGTGCCAGTAGTACCCCTCAAGGGAGGGGCCTTCTAAAGAACACTGAAGCTTTCTTT.

The chain uses TRBV29-1 and TRBJ1-1; the match to TRBD1 covers 7 bases. The CDR3 has 12 amino acids. J was trimmed by 4 bases and V by 5 bases; bases with no gene match: 4. Germline values: CDR1 SQVTM, CDR2 ANQGSEA. CDR3 sequence: CSVNDRATEAFF. The CDR3 region has the DNA TGCAGCGTTAACGACAGGGCCACTGAAGCTTTCTTT.

This sequence joins TRBV6-5 and TRBJ2-1; TRBD1 agrees at 9 bases. The CDR3 spans 14 residues. Germline CDR1 and CDR2: MNHEY and SVGAGI. V lost 5 bases, J lost 5 bases, and 4 bases stayed unmatched. The CDR3 DNA reads as TGTGCCAGCAGTCCAGGGACAGGGAACAATGAGCAGTTCTTC. This sequence encodes CASSPGTGNNEQFF.

The sample holds a few counts of this clone. V and J are TRBV2 and TRBJ2-3, with 7 bases aligning to TRBD2. Per the germline V gene, CDR1 is SNHLY and CDR2 is FYNNEI. CDR3 length: 15 amino acids. Germline trimming cut 10 bases from V and 5 bases from J; bases unmatched to any gene: 15. The CDR3 DNA reads TGTGCCATCAGGATTCGGGACTACAATTTAGATACGCAGTATTTT. Translation gives CAIRIRDYNLDTQYF. Combining the CDR3 with reference TRBV2 and TRBJ2-3 gives the whole variable domain EPEVTQTPSHQVTQMGQEVILRCVPISNHLYFYWYRQILGQKVEFLVSFYNNEISEKSEIFDDQFSVERPDGSNFTLKIRSTKLEDSAMYFCAIRIRDYNLDTQYFGPGTRLTVL.

This clone was seen only once. The J gene is TRBJ1-5, the V gene TRBV7-2; TRBD1 might be the D (5 bases). This CDR3 is built from 15 residues. V shed 1 base and J shed 6 bases, with 13 bases lying between them. Germline CDR1 SGHTA, CDR2 FQGNSA. The CDR3 is CASSLVAGRGQPQHF. In DNA, the CDR3 is TGTGCCAGCAGCTTAGTTGCAGGGCGAGGTCAGCCCCAGCATTTT.

The chain carries TRBV19 and TRBJ1-1, with a tentative D call TRBD1 (6 bases). Between the trimmed V and J ends, which lost 6 bases and 2 bases, there was a span of 10 bases. The CDR3 is 13 amino acids. Germline V gene sequence: CDR1 LNHDA, CDR2 SQIVND (reference sequence). The DNA for the CDR3 is TGTGCCAGTAGCTCGACAGGAAACACTGAAGCTTTCTTT. Its translation is CASSSTGNTEAFF.

The V call is TRBV24-1, the J call TRBJ2-3; 7 bases agree with TRBD1. This CDR3 has 15 amino acids. The trim removed 4 bases at V and 6 bases at J, leaving 9 bases unmatched. CDR1 is KGHDR, CDR2 SFDVKD, per germline. CDR3 nucleotide sequence: TGTGCCACCAGTGACCCGACAGGGCGTGGTGATACGCAGTATTTT. This codes for CATSDPTGRGDTQYF.